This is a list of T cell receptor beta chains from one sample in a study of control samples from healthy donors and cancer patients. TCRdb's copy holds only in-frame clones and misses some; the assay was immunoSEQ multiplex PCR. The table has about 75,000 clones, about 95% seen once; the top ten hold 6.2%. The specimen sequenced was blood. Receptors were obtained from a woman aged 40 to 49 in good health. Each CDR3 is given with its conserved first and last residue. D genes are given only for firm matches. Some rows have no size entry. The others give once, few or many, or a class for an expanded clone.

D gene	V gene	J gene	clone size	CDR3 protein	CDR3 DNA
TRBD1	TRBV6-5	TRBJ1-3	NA	CASRRGPEAGNTIYF	TGTGCCAGCAGGAGGGGGCCGGAGGCTGGAAACACCATATATTTT
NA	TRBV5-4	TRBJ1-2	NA	CASSLDTGSSYGYTF	TGTGCCAGCAGCTTGGACACAGGGAGCTCATATGGCTACACCTTC
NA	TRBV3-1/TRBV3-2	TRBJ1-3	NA	CASSQPDGGTIYF	TGTGCCAGCAGCCAACCGGACGGAGGCACCATATATTTT
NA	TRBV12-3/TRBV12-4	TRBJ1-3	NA	CASSLGNTIYF	TGTGCCAGCAGTTTAGGAAACACCATATATTTT
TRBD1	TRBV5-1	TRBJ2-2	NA	CATSQGTGFTGELFF	TGCGCCACCAGCCAAGGGACAGGCTTCACCGGGGAGCTGTTTTTT
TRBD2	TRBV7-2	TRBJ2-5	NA	CASGNGLAGYLPETQYF	TGTGCCAGCGGAAACGGACTAGCGGGGTACCTTCCGGAGACCCAGTACTTC
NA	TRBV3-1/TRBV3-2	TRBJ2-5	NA	CASSLVRGETQYF	TGTGCCAGCAGCCTCGTAAGGGGAGAGACCCAGTACTTC
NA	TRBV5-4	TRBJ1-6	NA	CASSLDYNSPLHF	TGTGCCAGCAGCTTGGACTATAATTCACCCCTCCACTTT
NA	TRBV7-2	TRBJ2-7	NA	CASSSYGTFYEQYF	TGTGCCAGCAGCTCCTACGGGACATTCTACGAGCAGTACTTC
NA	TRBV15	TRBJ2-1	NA	CANWTEHNEQFF	TGTGCCAATTGGACAGAGCACAATGAGCAGTTCTTC
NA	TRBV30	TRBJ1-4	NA	CAWSVLARSGEKLFF	TGTGCCTGGAGTGTACTCGCCCGAAGTGGAGAAAAACTGTTTTTT
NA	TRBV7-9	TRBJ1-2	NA	CASSHISREAYGYTF	TGTGCCAGCAGCCATATATCACGGGAGGCCTATGGCTACACCTTC
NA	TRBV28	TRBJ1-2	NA	CASNLLTQGAYGYTF	TGTGCCAGCAATCTCTTGACCCAGGGTGCCTATGGCTACACCTTC
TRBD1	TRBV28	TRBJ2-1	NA	CASKMGQANNEQFF	TGTGCCAGCAAAATGGGACAGGCCAACAATGAGCAGTTCTTC
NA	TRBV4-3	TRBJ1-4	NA	CASSQDVVLWVEKLFF	TGCGCCAGCAGCCAAGATGTGGTCCTATGGGTTGAAAAACTGTTTTTT
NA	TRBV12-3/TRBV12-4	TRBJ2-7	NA	CASSRDLYEQYF	TGTGCCAGCAGCCGGGACCTCTACGAGCAGTACTTC
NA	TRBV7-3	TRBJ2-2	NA	CASSHGPNPAANTGELFF	TGTGCCAGCAGTCATGGCCCCAATCCGGCGGCGAACACCGGGGAGCTGTTTTTT
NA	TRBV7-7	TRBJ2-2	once	CASSLRTETTGELFF	TGTGCTAGCAGCTTAAGGACAGAGACCACCGGGGAGCTGTTTTTT